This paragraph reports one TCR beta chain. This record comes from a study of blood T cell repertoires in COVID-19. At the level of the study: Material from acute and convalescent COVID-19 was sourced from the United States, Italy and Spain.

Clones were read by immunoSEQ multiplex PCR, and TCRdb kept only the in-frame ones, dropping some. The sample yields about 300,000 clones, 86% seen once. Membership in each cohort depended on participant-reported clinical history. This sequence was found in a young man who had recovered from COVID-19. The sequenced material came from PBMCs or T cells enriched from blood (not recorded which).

CDR3 in DNA: TGCGCCAGCAGCCCCGTAGGACTTACATTGCAGTTCTTC. Translated: CASSPVGLTLQFF. The chain combines TRBV4-1 with TRBJ2-1, with D perhaps matching TRBD2 (5 bases). V lost 4 bases, J lost 12 bases, and 16 bases lay in between. In germline, CDR1 is MGHRA, CDR2 YSYEKL. The CDR3 contains 13 residues.